The T cell receptor beta chain described here comes from a study of beta chain features in type 1 diabetes. cDNA synthesis used the whole RNA isolate, giving expressed TCRB sequences. Assay: immunoSEQ multiplex PCR; the TCRdb copy retains only in-frame clones and omits some. The repertoire has hundreds of thousands of clones, roughly a sixth of them found once; the top ten carry under 0.095%. V lost 0 bases and J lost 1, with 2 bases in between. This CDR3 has 13 amino acids. CDR1 and CDR2 (germline): SGHDT, YYEEEE. Input material: naive CD4+ T cells from blood. The chain combines TRBV5-6 with TRBJ1-5; D remains ambiguous. The clonotype was recovered from a man aged 18 to 30 in good health. The CDR3 spells CASSLDSNQPQHF. The CDR3 region has the DNA TGTGCCAGCAGCTTGGACAGCAATCAGCCCCAGCATTTT.